This T cell receptor beta chain was retrieved from a study of lymphopenia after photon versus proton radiotherapy. Broader study findings: After lymphocyte nadir, photon-treated repertoires showed oligoclonal expansion, especially CD8+ Temra. A bigger post-nadir fall in TCR diversity correlated inversely with survival time in deceased patients. Under photons, naive T cells and diversity fell while effector/memory populations rose.

CDR3 length: 15 amino acids. V lost 7 bases and J lost 0; bases outside the gene matches: 3. Per germline, CDR1 SNHLY and CDR2 FYNNEI. With respect to this clone: No antigen is known for it.

Some clones are missing from TCRdb's copy, which holds only in-frame ones; the method was immunoSEQ multiplex PCR. The repertoire consists of about 30,000 clones, with about 93% occurring once and the leading ten covering about 0.66%. The chain couples TRBV2 to TRBJ2-1; 10 bases are shared with TRBD2. This TCR was sampled from a woman in her 50s with cholangiocarcinoma. This material consisted of peripheral blood, taken from a patient treated with photon-based radiotherapy. This chain's CDR3 is CASTPSGGSYNEQFF. The CDR3, as DNA: TGTGCCAGCACCCCTAGCGGGGGCTCCTACAATGAGCAGTTCTTC.